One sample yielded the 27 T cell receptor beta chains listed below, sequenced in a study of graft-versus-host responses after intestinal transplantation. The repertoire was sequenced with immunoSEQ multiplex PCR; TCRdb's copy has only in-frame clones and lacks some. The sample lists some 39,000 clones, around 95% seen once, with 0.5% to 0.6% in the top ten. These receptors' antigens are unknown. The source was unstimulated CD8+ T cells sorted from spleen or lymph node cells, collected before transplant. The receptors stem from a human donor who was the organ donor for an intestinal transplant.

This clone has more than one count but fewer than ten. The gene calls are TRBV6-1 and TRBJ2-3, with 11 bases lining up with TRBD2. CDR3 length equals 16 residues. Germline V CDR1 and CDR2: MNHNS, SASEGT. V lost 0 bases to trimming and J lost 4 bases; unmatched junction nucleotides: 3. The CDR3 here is CASSEALAGGPDTQYF. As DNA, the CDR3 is TGTGCCAGCAGTGAAGCGCTAGCGGGGGGCCCAGATACGCAGTATTTT.

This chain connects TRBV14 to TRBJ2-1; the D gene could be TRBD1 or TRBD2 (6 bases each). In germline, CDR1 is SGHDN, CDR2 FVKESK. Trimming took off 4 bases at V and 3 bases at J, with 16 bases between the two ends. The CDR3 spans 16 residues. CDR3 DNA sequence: TGTGCCAGCAGCCCTAGGGGGGAAAGAGGCTACAATGAGCAGTTCTTC. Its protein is CASSPRGERGYNEQFF.

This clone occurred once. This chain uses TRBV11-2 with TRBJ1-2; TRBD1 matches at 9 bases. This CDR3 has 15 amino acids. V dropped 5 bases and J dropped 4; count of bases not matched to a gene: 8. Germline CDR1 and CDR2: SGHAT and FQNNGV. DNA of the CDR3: TGTGCCAGCAGCCTACGGACAGGGGCGCGCTATGGCTACACCTTC. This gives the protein CASSLRTGARYGYTF.

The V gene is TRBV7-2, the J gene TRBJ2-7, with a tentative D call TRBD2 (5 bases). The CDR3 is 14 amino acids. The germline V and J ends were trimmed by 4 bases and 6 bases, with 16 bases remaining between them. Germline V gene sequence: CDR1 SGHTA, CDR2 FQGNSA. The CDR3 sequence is CASSSHDYPAEQYF. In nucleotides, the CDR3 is TGTGCCAGCAGCTCCCACGACTACCCTGCCGAGCAGTACTTC.

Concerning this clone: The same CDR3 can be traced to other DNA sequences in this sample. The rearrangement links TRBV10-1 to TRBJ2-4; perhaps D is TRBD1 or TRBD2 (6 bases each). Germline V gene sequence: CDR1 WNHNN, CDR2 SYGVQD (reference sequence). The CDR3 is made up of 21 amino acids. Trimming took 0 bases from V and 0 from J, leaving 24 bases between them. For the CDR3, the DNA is TGCGCCAGCAGTGAGTCGGGCCGGGGGCGGGGCGGGCAACTAGCCAAAAACATTCAGTACTTC. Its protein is CASSESGRGRGGQLAKNIQYF.

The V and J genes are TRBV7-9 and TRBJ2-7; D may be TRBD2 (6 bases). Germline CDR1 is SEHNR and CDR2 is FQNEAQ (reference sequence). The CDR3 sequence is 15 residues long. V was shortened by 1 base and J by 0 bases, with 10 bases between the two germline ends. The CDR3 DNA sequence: TGTGCCAGCAGCTTAGTTCACGGGAGCTCCTACGAGCAGTACTTC. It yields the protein CASSLVHGSSYEQYF.

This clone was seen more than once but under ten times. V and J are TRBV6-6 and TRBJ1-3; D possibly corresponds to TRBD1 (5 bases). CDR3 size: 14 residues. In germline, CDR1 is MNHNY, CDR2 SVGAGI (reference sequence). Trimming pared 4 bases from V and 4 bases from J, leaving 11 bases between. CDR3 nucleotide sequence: TGTGCCAGCAGTTTTATGGACACCGGAAACACCATATATTTT. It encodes CASSFMDTGNTIYF.

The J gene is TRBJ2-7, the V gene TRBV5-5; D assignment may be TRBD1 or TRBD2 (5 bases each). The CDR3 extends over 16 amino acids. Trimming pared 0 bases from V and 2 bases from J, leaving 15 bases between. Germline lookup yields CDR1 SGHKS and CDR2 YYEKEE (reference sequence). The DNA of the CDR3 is TGTGCCAGCAGCTTGGGGCCTGGGGGAATCCCCTACGAGCAGTACTTC. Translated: CASSLGPGGIPYEQYF.

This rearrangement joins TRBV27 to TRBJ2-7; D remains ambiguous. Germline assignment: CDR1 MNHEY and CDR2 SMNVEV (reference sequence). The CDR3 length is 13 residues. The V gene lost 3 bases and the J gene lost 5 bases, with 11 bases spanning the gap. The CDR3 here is CASSLSVIHEQYF. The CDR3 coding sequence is TGTGCCAGCAGTTTGTCGGTGATCCACGAGCAGTACTTC.

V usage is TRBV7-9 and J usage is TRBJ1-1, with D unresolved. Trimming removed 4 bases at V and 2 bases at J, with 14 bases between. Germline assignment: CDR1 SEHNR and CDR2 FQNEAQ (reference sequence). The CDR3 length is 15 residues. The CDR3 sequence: CASSSGPQGNTEAFF. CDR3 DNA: TGTGCCAGCAGCTCCGGCCCACAAGGCAACACTGAAGCTTTCTTT. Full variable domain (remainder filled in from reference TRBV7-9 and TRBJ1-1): DTGVSQNPRHKITKRGQNVTFRCDPISEHNRLYWYRQTLGQGPEFLTYFQNEAQLEKSRLLSDRFSAERPKGSFSTLEIQRTEQGDSAMYLCASSSGPQGNTEAFFGQGTRLTVV.

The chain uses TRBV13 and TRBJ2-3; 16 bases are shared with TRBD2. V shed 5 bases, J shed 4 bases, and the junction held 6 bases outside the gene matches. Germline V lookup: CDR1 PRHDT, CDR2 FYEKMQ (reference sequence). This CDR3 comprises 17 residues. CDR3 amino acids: CASSRGTSGGASDTQYF. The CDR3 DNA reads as TGTGCCAGCAGCAGAGGGACTAGCGGGGGGGCTTCAGATACGCAGTATTTT.

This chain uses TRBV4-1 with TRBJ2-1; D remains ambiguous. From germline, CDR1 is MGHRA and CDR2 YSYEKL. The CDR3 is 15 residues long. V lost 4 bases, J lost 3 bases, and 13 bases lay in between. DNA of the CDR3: TGCGCCAGCAGCCTCGGCCCGCTAAGCTACAATGAGCAGTTCTTC. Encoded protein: CASSLGPLSYNEQFF.

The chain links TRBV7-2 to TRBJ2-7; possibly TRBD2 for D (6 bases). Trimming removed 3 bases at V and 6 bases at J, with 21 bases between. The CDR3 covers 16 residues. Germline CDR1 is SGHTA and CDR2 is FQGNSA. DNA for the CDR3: TGTGCCAGCAGCTTTTTGTTAGCGGTCGCCCGCTGCGAGCAGTACTTC. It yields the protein CASSFLLAVARCEQYF.

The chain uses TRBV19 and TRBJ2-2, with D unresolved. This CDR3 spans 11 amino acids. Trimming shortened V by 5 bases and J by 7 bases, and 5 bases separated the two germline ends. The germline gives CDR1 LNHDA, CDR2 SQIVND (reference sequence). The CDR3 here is CASSEHGELFF. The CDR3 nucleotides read TGTGCCAGTAGTGAACACGGGGAGCTGTTTTTT. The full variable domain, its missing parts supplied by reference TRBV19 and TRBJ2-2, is DGGITQSPKYLFRKEGQNVTLSCEQNLNHDAMYWYRQDPGQGLRLIYYSQIVNDFQKGDIAEGYSVSREKKESFPLTVTSAQKNPTAFYLCASSEHGELFFGEGSRLTVL.

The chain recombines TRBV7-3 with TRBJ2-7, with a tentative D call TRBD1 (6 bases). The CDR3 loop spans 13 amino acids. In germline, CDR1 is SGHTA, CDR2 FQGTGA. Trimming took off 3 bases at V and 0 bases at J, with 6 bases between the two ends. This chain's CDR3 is CASSLGASYEQYF. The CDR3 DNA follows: TGTGCCAGCAGCTTGGGGGCCTCCTACGAGCAGTACTTC.

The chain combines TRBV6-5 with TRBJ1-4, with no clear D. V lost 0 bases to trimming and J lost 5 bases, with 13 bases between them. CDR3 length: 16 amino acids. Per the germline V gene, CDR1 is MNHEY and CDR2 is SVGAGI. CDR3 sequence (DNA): TGTGCCAGCAGTTACTCAAATCCACGGCCAAATGAAAAACTGTTTTTT. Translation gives CASSYSNPRPNEKLFF.

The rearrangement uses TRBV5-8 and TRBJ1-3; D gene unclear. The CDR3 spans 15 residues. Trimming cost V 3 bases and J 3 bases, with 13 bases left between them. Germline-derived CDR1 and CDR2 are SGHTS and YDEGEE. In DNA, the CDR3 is TGTGCCAGCAGCTATGGGGTGAAGGTTGGAAACACCATATATTTT. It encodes CASSYGVKVGNTIYF.

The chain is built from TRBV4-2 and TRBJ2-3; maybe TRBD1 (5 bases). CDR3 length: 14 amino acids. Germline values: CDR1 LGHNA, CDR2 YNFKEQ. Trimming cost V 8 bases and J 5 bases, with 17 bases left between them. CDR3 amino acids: CASLGSSRGDTQYF. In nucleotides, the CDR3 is TGTGCCAGCCTCGGGTCTTCTAGGGGAGATACGCAGTATTTT.

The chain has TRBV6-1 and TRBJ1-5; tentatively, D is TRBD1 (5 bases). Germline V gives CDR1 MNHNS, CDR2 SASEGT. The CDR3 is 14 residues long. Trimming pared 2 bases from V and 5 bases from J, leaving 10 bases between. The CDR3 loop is CASSERWGYQPQHF. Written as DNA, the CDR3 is TGTGCCAGCAGTGAACGGTGGGGGTATCAGCCCCAGCATTTT.

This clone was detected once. The CDR3, as DNA: TGCGCCAGCAGCGTTGGGTCGGGGACCGCAGATACGCAGTATTTT. This translates into CASSVGSGTADTQYF. The chain uses TRBV5-1 and TRBJ2-3; TRBD1 or TRBD2 may be the D gene (5 bases each). The CDR3 loop spans 15 amino acids. Trimming shortened V by 4 bases and J by 4 bases, and 16 bases separated the two germline ends. The germline gives CDR1 SGHRS, CDR2 YFSETQ.

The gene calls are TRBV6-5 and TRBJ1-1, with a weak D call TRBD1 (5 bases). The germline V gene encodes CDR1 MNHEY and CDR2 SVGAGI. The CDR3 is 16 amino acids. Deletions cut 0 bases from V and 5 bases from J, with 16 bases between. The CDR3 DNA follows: TGTGCCAGCAGTTACTCTTTGCCAGGGCGGGGGACTGAAGCTTTCTTT. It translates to CASSYSLPGRGTEAFF.

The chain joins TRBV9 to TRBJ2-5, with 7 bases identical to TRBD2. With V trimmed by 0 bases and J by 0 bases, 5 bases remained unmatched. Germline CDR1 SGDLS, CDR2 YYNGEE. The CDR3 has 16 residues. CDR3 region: CASSVGVGGYQETQYF. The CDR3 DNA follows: TGTGCCAGCAGCGTAGGGGTCGGGGGGTACCAAGAGACCCAGTACTTC.

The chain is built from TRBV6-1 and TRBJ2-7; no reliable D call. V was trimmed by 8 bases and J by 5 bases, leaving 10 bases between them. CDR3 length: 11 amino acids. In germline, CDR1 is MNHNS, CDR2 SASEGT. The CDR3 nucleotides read TGTGCCAGCGAGACGTGGGACGAGCAGTACTTC. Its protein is CASETWDEQYF.

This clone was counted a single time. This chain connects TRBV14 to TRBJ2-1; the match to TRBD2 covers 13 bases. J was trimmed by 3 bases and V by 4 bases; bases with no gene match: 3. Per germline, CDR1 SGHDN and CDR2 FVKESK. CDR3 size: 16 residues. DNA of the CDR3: TGTGCCAGCAGCCCGCGACTAGCGGGGGGCTACAATGAGCAGTTCTTC. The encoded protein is CASSPRLAGGYNEQFF.

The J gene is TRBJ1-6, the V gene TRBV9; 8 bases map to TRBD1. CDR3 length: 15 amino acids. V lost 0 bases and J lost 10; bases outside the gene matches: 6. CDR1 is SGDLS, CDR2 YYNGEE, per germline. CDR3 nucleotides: TGTGCCAGCAGCGTAGGGACAGGGCCCGGCTCACCCCTCCACTTT. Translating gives CASSVGTGPGSPLHF.

The CDR3, as DNA: TGTGCCAGCAGCCAAGAGTCGGGGGGGGAACCCTACGAGCAGTACTTC. It specifies CASSQESGGEPYEQYF. V usage is TRBV4-2 and J usage is TRBJ2-7; 8 bases align to TRBD2. This CDR3 spans 16 amino acids. The V segment lost 0 bases and the J segment 2 bases; nucleotides outside the gene matches: 6. Per germline, CDR1 LGHNA and CDR2 YNFKEQ.

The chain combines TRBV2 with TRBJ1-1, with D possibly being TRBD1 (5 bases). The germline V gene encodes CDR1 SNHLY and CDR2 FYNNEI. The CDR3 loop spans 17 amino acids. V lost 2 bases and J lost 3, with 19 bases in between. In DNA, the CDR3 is TGTGCCAGCAGTGAAAGCACAGGAGTTCTTTTGGACACTGAAGCTTTCTTT. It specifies CASSESTGVLLDTEAFF. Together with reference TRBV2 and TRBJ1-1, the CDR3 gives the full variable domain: EPEVTQTPSHQVTQMGQEVILRCVPISNHLYFYWYRQILGQKVEFLVSFYNNEISEKSEIFDDQFSVERPDGSNFTLKIRSTKLEDSAMYFCASSESTGVLLDTEAFFGQGTRLTVV.